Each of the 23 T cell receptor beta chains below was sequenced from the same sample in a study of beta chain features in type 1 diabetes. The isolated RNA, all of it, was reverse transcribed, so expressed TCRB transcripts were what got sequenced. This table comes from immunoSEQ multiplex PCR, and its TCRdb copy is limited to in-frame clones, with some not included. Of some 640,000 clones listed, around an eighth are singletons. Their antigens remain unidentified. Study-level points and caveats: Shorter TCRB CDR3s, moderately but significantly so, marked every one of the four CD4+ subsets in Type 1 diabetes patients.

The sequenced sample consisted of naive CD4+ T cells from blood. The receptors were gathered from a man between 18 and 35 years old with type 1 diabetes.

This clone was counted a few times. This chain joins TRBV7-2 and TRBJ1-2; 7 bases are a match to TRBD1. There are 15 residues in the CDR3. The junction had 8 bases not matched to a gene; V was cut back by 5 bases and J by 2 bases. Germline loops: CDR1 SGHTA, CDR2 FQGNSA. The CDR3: CASSLSDRKNYGYTF. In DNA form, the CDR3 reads TGTGCCAGCAGCCTTTCGGACAGGAAGAACTATGGCTACACCTTC.

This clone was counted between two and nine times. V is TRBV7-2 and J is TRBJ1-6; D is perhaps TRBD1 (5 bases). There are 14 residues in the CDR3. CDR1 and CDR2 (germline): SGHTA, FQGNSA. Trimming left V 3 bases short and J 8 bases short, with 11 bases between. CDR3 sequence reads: CASSLRIGDSPLHF. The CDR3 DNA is TGTGCCAGCAGCTTGCGCATAGGGGATTCACCCCTCCACTTT.

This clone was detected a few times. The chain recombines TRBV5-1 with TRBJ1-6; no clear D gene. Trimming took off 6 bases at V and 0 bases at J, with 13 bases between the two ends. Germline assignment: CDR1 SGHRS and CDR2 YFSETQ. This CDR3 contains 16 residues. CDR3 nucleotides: TGCGCCAGCACCCCCATCGGGAGCTCCTATAATTCACCCCTCCACTTT. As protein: CASTPIGSSYNSPLHF.

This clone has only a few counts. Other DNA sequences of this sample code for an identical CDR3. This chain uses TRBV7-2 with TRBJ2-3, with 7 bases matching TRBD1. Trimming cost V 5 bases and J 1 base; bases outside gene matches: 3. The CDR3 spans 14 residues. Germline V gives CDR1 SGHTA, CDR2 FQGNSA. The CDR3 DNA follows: TGTGCCAGCAGCCCTACAGGGGGCACAGATACGCAGTATTTT. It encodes CASSPTGGTDTQYF.

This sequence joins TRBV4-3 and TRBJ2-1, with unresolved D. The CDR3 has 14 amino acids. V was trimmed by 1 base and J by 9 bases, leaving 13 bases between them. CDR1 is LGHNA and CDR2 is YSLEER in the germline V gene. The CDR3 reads CASSQALKVVEQFF. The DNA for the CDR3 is TGCGCCAGCAGCCAAGCCTTAAAAGTAGTTGAGCAGTTCTTC.

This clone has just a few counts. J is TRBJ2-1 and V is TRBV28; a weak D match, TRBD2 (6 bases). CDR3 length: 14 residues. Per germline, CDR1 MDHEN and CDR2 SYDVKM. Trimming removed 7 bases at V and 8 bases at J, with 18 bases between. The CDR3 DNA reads TGTGCCAGCACCTCCCGAGGAGGGGCCGATGAGCAGTTCTTC. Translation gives CASTSRGGADEQFF.

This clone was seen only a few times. CDR3 in amino acids: CSVEDPGRFRSQYF. DNA for the CDR3: TGCAGCGTTGAAGATCCAGGCAGGTTCAGGTCCCAGTACTTC. The V and J genes are TRBV29-1 and TRBJ2-5; D not resolved. The CDR3 extends over 14 amino acids. Germline CDR1 and CDR2: SQVTM and ANQGSEA. Trimming took off 0 bases at V and 9 bases at J, with 17 bases between the two ends.

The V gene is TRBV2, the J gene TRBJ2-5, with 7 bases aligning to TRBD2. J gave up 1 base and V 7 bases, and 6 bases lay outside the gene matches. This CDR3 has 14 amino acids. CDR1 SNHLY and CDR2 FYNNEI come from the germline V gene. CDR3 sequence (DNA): TGTGCCAGCAACATCGAGCGGGGCCAAGAGACCCAGTACTTC. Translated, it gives CASNIERGQETQYF.

This CDR3 is CASSPRIDSGYEQYF. For the CDR3, the DNA is TGTGCCAGCAGCCCTCGAATTGATAGCGGCTACGAGCAGTACTTC. This rearrangement joins TRBV9 to TRBJ2-7; weak D call: TRBD2 (6 bases). Germline CDR1 and CDR2: SGDLS and YYNGEE. There are 15 residues in the CDR3. V was pared by 4 bases and J by 3 bases, with 17 bases between.

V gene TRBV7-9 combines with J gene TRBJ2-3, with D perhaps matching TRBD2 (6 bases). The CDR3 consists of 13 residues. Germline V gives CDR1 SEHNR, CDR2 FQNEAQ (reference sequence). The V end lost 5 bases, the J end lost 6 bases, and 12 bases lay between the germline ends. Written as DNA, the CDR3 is TGTGCCAGCAGCCCCGCGGCGGGGGATACGCAGTATTTT. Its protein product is CASSPAAGDTQYF.

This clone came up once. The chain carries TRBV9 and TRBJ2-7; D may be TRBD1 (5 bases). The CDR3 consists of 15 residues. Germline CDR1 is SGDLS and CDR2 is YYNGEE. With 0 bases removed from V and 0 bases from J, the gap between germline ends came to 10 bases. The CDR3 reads CASSVGTSLSYEQYF. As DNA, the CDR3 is TGTGCCAGCAGCGTAGGGACAAGTCTCTCCTACGAGCAGTACTTC.

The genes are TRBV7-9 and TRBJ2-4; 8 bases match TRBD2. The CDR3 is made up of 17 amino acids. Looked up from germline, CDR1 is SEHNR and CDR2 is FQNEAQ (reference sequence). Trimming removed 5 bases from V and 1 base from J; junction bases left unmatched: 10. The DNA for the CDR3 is TGTGCCAGCAGCCCACGCGGGGGGCTGGGGGCCAAAAACATTCAGTACTTC. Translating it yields CASSPRGGLGAKNIQYF.

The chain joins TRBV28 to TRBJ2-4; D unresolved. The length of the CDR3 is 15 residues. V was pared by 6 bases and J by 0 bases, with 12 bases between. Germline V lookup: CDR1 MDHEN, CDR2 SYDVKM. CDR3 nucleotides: TGTGCCAGCAGGACTTCTGGGTTAGCCAAAAACATTCAGTACTTC. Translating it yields CASRTSGLAKNIQYF.

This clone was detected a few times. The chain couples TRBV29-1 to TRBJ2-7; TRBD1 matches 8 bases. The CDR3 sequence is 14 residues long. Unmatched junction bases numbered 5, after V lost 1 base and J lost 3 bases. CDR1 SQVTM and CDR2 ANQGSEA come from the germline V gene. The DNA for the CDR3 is TGCAGCGTTGAAGGGACAGGGACGTACTACGAGCAGTACTTC. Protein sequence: CSVEGTGTYYEQYF.

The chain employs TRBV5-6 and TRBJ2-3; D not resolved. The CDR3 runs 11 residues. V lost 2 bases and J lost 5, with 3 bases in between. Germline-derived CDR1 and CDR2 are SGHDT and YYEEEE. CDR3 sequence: CASSLIDTQYF. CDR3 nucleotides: TGTGCCAGCAGCTTAATAGATACGCAGTATTTT.

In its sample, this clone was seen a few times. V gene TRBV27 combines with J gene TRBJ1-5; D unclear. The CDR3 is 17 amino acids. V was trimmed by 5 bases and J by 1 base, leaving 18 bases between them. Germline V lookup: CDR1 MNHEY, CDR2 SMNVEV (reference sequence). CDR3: CASSPRYGFGSNQPQHF. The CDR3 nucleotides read TGTGCCAGCAGTCCAAGGTACGGGTTCGGGAGCAATCAGCCCCAGCATTTT.

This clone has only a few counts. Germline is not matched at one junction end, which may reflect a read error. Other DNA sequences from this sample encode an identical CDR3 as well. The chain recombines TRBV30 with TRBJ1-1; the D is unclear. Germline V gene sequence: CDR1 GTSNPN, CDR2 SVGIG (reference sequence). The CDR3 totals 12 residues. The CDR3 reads CAWSGLPTEAFF. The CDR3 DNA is TGCGCCTGGAGCGGACTGCCCACTGAAGCTTTCTTT.

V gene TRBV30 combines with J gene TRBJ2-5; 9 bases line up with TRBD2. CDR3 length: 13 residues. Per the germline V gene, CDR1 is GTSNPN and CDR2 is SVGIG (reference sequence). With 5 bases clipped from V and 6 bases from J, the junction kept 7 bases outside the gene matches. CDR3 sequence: CAWYLAGSKTQYF. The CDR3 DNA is TGTGCCTGGTATCTAGCGGGGTCAAAGACCCAGTACTTC.

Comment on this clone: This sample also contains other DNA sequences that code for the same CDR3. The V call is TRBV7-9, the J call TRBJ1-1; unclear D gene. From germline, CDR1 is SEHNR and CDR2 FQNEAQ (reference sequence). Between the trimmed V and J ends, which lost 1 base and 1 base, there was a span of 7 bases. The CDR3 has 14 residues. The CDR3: CASSLGGANTEAFF. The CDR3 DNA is TGTGCCAGCAGCTTAGGAGGAGCGAACACTGAAGCTTTCTTT.

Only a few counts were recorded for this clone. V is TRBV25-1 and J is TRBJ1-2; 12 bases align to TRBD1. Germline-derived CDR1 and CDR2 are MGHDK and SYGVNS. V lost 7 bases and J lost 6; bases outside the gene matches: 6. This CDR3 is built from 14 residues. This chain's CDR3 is CASTGQGAVNGYTF. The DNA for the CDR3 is TGTGCCAGCACGGGACAGGGGGCAGTAAATGGCTACACCTTC.

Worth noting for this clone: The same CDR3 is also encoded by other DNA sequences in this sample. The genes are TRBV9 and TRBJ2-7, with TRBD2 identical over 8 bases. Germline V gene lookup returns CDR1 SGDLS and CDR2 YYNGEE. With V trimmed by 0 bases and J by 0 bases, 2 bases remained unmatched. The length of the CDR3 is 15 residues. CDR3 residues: CASSVGGTSSYEQYF. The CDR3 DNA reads TGTGCCAGCAGCGTAGGAGGGACTAGCTCCTACGAGCAGTACTTC.

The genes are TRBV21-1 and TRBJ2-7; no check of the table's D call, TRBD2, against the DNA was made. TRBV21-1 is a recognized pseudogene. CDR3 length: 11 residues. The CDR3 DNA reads TGTGCCAGCACCTCTACTTGCGAGCAGTACTTC. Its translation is CASTSTCEQYF.

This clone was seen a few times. CDR3 residues: CASSLTSWETQYF. The CDR3 region has the DNA TGTGCCAGCAGCTTAACGTCCTGGGAGACCCAGTACTTC. The chain links TRBV7-2 to TRBJ2-5; D not resolved. Germline V lookup: CDR1 SGHTA, CDR2 FQGNSA. There are 13 residues in the CDR3. Trimming stripped 2 bases from V and 5 bases from J, with 9 bases between.